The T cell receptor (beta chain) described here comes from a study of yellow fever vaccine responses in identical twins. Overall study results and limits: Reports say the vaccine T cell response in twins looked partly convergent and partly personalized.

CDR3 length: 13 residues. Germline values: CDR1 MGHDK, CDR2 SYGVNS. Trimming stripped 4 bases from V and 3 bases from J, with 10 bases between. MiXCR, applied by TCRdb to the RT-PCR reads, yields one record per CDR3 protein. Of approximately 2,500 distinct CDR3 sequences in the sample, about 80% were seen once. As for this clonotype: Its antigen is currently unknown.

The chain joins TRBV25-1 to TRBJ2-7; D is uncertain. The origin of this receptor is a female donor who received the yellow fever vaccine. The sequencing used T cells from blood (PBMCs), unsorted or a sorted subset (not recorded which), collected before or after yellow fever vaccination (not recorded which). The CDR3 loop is CASSGLAYYEQYV. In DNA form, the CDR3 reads TGTGCCAGCAGTGGATTGGCGTACTACGAGCAGTACGTC.